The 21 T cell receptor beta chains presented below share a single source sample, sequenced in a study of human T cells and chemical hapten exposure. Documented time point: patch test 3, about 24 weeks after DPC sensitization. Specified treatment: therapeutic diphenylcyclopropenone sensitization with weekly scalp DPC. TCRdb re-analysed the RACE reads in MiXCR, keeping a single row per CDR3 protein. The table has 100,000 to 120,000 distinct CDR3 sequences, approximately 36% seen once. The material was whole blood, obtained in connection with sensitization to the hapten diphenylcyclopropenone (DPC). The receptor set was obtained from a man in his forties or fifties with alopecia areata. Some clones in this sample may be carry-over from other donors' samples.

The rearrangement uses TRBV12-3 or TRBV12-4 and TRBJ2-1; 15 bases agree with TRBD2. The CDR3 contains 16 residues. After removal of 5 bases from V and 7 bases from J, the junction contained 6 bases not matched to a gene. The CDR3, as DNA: TGTGCCAGCAGTCCCTCCGGACTAGCGGGAGGGAATGAGCAGTTCTTC. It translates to CASSPSGLAGGNEQFF.

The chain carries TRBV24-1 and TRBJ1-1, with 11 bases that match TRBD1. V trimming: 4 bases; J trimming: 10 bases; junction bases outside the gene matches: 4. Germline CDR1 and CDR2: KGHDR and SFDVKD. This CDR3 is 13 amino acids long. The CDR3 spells CATSDTGTGGAFF. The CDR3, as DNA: TGTGCCACCAGTGACACCGGGACAGGGGGAGCTTTCTTT.

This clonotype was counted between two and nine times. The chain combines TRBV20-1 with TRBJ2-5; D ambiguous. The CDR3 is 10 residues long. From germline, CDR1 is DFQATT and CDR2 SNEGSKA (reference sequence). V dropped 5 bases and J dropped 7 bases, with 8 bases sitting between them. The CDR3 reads CSALIGTQYF. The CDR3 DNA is TGCAGTGCTCTGATCGGGACCCAGTACTTC.

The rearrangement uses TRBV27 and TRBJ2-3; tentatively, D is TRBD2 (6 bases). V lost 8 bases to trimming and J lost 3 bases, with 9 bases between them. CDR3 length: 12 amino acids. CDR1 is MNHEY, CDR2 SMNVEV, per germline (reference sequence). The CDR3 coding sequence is TGTGCCAGCTGGAGGGTGACAGATACGCAGTATTTT. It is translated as CASWRVTDTQYF.

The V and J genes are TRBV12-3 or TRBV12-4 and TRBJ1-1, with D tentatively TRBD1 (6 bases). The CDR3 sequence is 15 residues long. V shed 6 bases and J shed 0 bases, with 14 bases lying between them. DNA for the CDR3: TGTGCCAGCAGGTCACAGGGCGGGATGAACACTGAAGCTTTCTTT. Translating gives CASRSQGGMNTEAFF.

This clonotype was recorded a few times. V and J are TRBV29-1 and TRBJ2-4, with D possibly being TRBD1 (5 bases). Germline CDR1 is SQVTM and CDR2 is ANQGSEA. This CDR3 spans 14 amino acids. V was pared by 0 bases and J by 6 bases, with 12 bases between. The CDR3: CSVEDGAFRNIQYF. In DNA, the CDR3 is TGCAGCGTTGAAGATGGGGCCTTCAGAAACATTCAGTACTTC.

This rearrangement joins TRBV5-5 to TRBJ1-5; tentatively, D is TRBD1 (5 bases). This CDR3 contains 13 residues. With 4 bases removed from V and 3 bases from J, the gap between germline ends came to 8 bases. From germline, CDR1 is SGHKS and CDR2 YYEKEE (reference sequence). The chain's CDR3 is CASSPRDNQPQHF. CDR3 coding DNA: TGTGCCAGCAGCCCCAGGGACAATCAGCCCCAGCATTTT.

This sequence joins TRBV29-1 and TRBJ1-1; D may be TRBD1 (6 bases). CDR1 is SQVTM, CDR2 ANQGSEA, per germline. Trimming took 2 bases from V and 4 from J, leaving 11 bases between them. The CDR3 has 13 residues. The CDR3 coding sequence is TGCAGCGTTGAAAGGGGAGGGGGCACTGAAGCTTTCTTT. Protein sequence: CSVERGGGTEAFF. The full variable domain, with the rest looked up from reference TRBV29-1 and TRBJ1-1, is SAVISQKPSRDICQRGTSLTIQCQVDSQVTMMFWYRQQPGQSLTLIATANQGSEATYESGFVIDKFPISRPNLTFSTLTVSNMSPEDSSIYLCSVERGGGTEAFFGQGTRLTVV.

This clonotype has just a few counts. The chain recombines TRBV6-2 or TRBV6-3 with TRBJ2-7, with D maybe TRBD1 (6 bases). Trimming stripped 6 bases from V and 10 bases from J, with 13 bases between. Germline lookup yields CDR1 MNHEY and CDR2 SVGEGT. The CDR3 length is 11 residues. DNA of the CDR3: TGTGCCAGCAGCTACGCAGGGGACCAGTACTTC. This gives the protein CASSYAGDQYF.

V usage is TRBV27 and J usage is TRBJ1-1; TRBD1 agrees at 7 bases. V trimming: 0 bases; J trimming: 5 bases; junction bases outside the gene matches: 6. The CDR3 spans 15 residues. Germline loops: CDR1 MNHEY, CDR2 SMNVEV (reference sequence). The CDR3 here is CASSLSRRGRTEAFF. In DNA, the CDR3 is TGTGCCAGCAGTTTATCTAGGAGGGGGCGGACTGAAGCTTTCTTT.

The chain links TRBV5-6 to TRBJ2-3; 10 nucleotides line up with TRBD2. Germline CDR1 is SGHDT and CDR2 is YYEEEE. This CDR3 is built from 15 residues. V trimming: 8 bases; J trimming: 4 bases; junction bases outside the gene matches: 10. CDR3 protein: CASSRAGGWSDTQYF. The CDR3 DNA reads TGTGCCAGTTCACGAGCGGGAGGGTGGTCAGATACGCAGTATTTT.

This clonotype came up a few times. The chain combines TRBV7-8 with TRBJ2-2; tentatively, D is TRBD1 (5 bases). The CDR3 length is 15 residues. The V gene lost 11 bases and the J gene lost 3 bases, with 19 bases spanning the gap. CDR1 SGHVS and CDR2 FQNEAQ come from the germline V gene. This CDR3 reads CAHGQGNIDTGELFF. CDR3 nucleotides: TGTGCCCATGGGCAGGGCAATATTGACACCGGGGAGCTGTTTTTT.

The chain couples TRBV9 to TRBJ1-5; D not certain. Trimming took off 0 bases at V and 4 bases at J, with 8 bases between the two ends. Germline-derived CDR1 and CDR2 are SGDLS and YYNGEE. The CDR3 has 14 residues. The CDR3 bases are TGTGCCAGCAGCGTAGGAGGGAGTAATCAGCCCCAGCATTTT. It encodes CASSVGGSNQPQHF. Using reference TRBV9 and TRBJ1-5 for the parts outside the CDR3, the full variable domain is DSGVTQTPKHLITATGQRVTLRCSPRSGDLSVYWYQQSLDQGLQFLIQYYNGEERAKGNILERFSAQQFPDLHSELNLSSLELGDSALYFCASSVGGSNQPQHFGDGTRLSIL.

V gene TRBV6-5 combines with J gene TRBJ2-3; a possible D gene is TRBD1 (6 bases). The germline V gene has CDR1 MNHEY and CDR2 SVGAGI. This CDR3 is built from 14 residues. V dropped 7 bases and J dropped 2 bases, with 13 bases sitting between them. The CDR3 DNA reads TGTGCCAGCACAAGTAGGGGGATCACAGATACGCAGTATTTT. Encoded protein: CASTSRGITDTQYF.

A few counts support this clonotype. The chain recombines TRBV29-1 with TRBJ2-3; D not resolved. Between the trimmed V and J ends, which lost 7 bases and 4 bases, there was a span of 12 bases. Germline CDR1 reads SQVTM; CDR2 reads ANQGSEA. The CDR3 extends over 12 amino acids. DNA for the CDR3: TGCAGCGCAGAACAGACCTCAGATACGCAGTATTTT. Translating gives CSAEQTSDTQYF.

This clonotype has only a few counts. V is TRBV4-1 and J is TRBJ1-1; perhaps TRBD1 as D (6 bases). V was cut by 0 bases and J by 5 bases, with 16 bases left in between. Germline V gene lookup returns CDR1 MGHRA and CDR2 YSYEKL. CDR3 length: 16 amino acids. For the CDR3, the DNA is TGCGCCAGCAGCCAAGACCTGGACAGCCAATGGACTGAAGCTTTCTTT. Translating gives CASSQDLDSQWTEAFF.

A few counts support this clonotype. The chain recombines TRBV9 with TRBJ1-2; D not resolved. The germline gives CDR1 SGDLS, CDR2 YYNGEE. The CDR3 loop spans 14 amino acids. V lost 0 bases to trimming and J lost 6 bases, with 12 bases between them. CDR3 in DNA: TGTGCCAGCAGCGTAGAGGTCAGTACAGATGGCTACACCTTC. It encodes CASSVEVSTDGYTF.

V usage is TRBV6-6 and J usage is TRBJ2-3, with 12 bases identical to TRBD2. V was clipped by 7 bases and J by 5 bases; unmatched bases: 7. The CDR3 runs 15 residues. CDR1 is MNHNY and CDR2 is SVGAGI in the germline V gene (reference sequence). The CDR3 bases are TGTGCCAGCACCCTAGCGGGAGGGCCCGTAGATACGCAGTATTTT. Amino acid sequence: CASTLAGGPVDTQYF.

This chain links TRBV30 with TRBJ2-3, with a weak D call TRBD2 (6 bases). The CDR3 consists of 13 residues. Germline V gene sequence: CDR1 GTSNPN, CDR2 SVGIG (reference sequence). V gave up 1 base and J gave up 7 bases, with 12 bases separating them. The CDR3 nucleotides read TGTGCCTGGAGTGCCCCCGGGGGATATACGCAGTATTTT. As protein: CAWSAPGGYTQYF.

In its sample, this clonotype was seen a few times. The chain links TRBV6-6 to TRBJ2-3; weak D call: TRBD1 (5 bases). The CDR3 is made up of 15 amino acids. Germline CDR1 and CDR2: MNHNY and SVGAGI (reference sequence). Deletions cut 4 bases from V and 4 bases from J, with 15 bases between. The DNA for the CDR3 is TGTGCCAGCAGTTTATTTTCCTTACAGGCAGATACGCAGTATTTT. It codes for CASSLFSLQADTQYF.

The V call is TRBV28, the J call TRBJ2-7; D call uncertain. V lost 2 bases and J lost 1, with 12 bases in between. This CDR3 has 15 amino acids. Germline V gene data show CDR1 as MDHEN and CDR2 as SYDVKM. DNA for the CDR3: TGTGCCAGCAGTTTACCCCCCGGGCTATCCTACGAGCAGTACTTC. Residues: CASSLPPGLSYEQYF.